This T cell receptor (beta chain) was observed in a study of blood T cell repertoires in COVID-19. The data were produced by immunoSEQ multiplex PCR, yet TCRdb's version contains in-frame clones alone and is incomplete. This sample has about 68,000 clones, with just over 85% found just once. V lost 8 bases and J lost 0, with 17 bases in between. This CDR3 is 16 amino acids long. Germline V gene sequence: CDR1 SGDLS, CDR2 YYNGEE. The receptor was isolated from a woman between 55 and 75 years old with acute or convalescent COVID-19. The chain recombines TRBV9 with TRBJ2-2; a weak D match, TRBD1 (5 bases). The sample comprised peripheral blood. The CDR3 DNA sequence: TGTGCCAGTAGCCCCCGTCAGGGCTCGAACACCGGGGAGCTGTTTTTT. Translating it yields CASSPRQGSNTGELFF.